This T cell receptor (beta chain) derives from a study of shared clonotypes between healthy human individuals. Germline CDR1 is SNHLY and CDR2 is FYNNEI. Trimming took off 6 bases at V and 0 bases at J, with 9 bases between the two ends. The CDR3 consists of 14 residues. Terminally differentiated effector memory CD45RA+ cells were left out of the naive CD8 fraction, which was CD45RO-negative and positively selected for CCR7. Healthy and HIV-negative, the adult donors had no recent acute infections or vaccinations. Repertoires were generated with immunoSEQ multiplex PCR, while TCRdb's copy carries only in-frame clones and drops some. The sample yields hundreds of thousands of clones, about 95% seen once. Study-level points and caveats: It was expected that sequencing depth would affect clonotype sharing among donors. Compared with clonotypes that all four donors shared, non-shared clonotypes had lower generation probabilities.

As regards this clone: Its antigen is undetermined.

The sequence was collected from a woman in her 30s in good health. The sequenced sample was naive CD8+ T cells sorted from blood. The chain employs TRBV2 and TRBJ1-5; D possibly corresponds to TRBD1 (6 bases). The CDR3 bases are TGTGCCAGCAGGGGACATGATAGCAATCAGCCCCAGCATTTT. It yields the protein CASRGHDSNQPQHF.